A single sample is the source of the 26 T cell receptor beta chains below, sequenced in a study of OX40 agonist ivuxolimab in advanced cancers. Sequencing was performed with immunoSEQ multiplex PCR; in TCRdb, only in-frame clones are kept and a portion is missing. This sample has 70,000 to 95,000 clones, with about nine tenths found just once. The material sequenced was CD4+ or CD8+ T cells sorted from blood, taken in a trial of the OX40 agonist ivuxolimab. The receptors stem from an adult with an advanced solid tumor such as melanoma, head and neck, liver or kidney cancer.

The chain recombines TRBV7-2 with TRBJ2-2; D possibly corresponds to TRBD2 (5 bases). This CDR3 contains 16 residues. Trimming cost V 6 bases and J 5 bases, with 19 bases left between them. CDR1 is SGHTA, CDR2 FQGNSA, per germline. CDR3 bases: TGTGCCAGCAGTTTCTCGGGCGGAGGACGGACCGGGGAGCTGTTTTTT. Translated, it gives CASSFSGGGRTGELFF. Full variable domain (remainder filled in from reference TRBV7-2 and TRBJ2-2): GAGVSQSPSNKVTEKGKDVELRCDPISGHTALYWYRQSLGQGLEFLIYFQGNSAPDKSGLPSDRFSAERTGGSVSTLTIQRTQQEDSAVYLCASSFSGGGRTGELFFGEGSRLTVL.

This chain connects TRBV9 to TRBJ2-6; the D gene is possibly TRBD2 (5 bases). The CDR3 runs 14 residues. Per germline, CDR1 SGDLS and CDR2 YYNGEE. V lost 6 bases to trimming and J lost 2 bases, with 9 bases between them. The CDR3 here is CASTGVAGANVLTF. The CDR3, as DNA: TGTGCCAGCACCGGGGTAGCTGGGGCCAACGTCCTGACTTTC.

The chain is built from TRBV7-9 and TRBJ2-6, with D perhaps TRBD1 (6 bases). V lost 2 bases and J 4 bases, leaving 15 bases between the germline ends. CDR3 length equals 17 residues. Germline V gene lookup returns CDR1 SEHNR and CDR2 FQNEAQ (reference sequence). This chain's CDR3 is CASSLTPTGTGANVLTF. The CDR3 bases are TGTGCCAGCAGCTTAACCCCTACAGGGACAGGGGCCAACGTCCTGACTTTC. The full variable domain, completed using reference TRBV7-9 and TRBJ2-6, is DTGVSQNPRHKITKRGQNVTFRCDPISEHNRLYWYRQTLGQGPEFLTYFQNEAQLEKSRLLSDRFSAERPKGSFSTLEIQRTEQGDSAMYLCASSLTPTGTGANVLTFGAGSRLTVL.

The chain links TRBV2 to TRBJ2-2; D possibly corresponds to TRBD2 (5 bases). The CDR3 consists of 15 residues. Trimming removed 6 bases at V and 2 bases at J, with 13 bases between. Germline CDR1 reads SNHLY; CDR2 reads FYNNEI. The CDR3 is CASRSGDSNTGELFF. CDR3 coding DNA: TGTGCCAGCAGGTCCGGGGATTCTAACACCGGGGAGCTGTTTTTT. The whole variable domain, remainder taken from reference TRBV2 and TRBJ2-2, is EPEVTQTPSHQVTQMGQEVILRCVPISNHLYFYWYRQILGQKVEFLVSFYNNEISEKSEIFDDQFSVERPDGSNFTLKIRSTKLEDSAMYFCASRSGDSNTGELFFGEGSRLTVL.

As concerns this clone: At one end, the junction sequence differs from germline, possibly due to a read error. The chain is built from TRBV25-1 and TRBJ1-5; D is unresolved. The CDR3 runs 12 residues. CDR1 is MGHDK and CDR2 is SYGVNS in the germline V gene. The CDR3 region is CASGEGNQPQHF. In DNA form, the CDR3 reads TGTGCCAGCGGTGAAGGCAATCAGCCCCAGCATTTT.

The chain carries TRBV28 and TRBJ2-7; 8 bases are a match to TRBD1. Germline-derived CDR1 and CDR2 are MDHEN and SYDVKM. V lost 2 bases and J lost 6; bases outside the gene matches: 9. The CDR3 is 15 amino acids. The CDR3 protein is CASSLDPGGTAEQYF. CDR3 DNA sequence: TGTGCCAGCAGTTTAGACCCAGGGGGCACCGCCGAGCAGTACTTC. Variable domain in full (rest from reference TRBV28 and TRBJ2-7): DVKVTQSSRYLVKRTGEKVFLECVQDMDHENMFWYRQDPGLGLRLIYFSYDVKMKEKGDIPEGYSVSREKKERFSLILESASTNQTSMYLCASSLDPGGTAEQYFGPGTRLTVT.

The chain employs TRBV19 and TRBJ2-4; tentatively, D is TRBD1 (6 bases). V lost 3 bases, J lost 10 bases, and 10 bases lay in between. Germline CDR1 LNHDA, CDR2 SQIVND (reference sequence). The CDR3 runs to 12 residues. The CDR3 DNA sequence: TGTGCCAGTAGTATGGAAAGGGGGATTCAGTACTTC. Its protein product is CASSMERGIQYF.

This chain connects TRBV7-3 to TRBJ2-2; D is uncertain. V dropped 1 base and J dropped 5 bases, with 8 bases sitting between them. CDR1 is SGHTA and CDR2 is FQGTGA in the germline V gene. The CDR3 loop spans 14 amino acids. CDR3 in DNA: TGTGCCAGCAGCTTAATGGAGAAGACCGGGGAGCTGTTTTTT. It is translated as CASSLMEKTGELFF.

The V and J genes are TRBV4-3 and TRBJ2-1; 9 bases align to TRBD1. The germline V gene has CDR1 LGHNA and CDR2 YSLEER. Unmatched junction bases numbered 13, after V lost 4 bases and J lost 9 bases. The CDR3 is made up of 16 amino acids. The CDR3 loop is CASSPSPGTGFSEQFF. Here the CDR3 DNA reads TGCGCCAGCAGCCCTTCCCCCGGGACAGGGTTCAGTGAGCAGTTCTTC.

The chain joins TRBV28 to TRBJ2-7, with 12 bases matching TRBD2. In germline, CDR1 is MDHEN, CDR2 SYDVKM. The CDR3 contains 14 residues. Trimming took 5 bases from V and 3 from J; bases not matched to a gene: 2. The CDR3 spells CASSMGLAGYEQYF. The CDR3 nucleotides are TGTGCCAGCAGTATGGGACTAGCGGGCTACGAGCAGTACTTC.

The chain employs TRBV5-4 and TRBJ2-7; D unclear. Germline assignment: CDR1 SGHNT and CDR2 YYREEE (reference sequence). V lost 0 bases, J lost 3 bases, and 7 bases lay in between. The CDR3 has 13 amino acids. Here the CDR3 reads CASSLDPSYEQYF. In DNA form, the CDR3 reads TGTGCCAGCAGCTTGGATCCTAGCTACGAGCAGTACTTC. The variable domain in full, completed from reference TRBV5-4 and TRBJ2-7, reads ETGVTQSPTHLIKTRGQQVTLRCSSQSGHNTVSWYQQALGQGPQFIFQYYREEENGRGNFPPRFSGLQFPNYSSELNVNALELDDSALYLCASSLDPSYEQYFGPGTRLTVT.

V is TRBV5-5 and J is TRBJ1-5; D is unresolved. In germline, CDR1 is SGHKS, CDR2 YYEKEE (reference sequence). The CDR3 loop spans 14 amino acids. V gave up 3 bases and J gave up 1 base, with 8 bases separating them. CDR3 coding DNA: TGTGCCAGCAGCTGGAGGGCCAGCAATCAGCCCCAGCATTTT. It is translated as CASSWRASNQPQHF.

The CDR3 spells CASSWDRGNTGELFF. In DNA, the CDR3 is TGTGCCAGCAGCTGGGACAGGGGGAACACCGGGGAGCTGTTTTTT. The J gene is TRBJ2-2, the V gene TRBV11-2, with TRBD1 matching 10 bases. The junction had 0 bases not matched to a gene; V was cut back by 4 bases and J by 1 base. Germline CDR1 reads SGHAT; CDR2 reads FQNNGV. The CDR3 runs to 15 residues.

The rearrangement uses TRBV27 and TRBJ1-5; D call uncertain. This CDR3 has 14 amino acids. The germline V gene encodes CDR1 MNHEY and CDR2 SMNVEV (reference sequence). The V gene lost 6 bases and the J gene lost 3 bases, with 12 bases spanning the gap. The CDR3, as DNA: TGTGCCAGCAGCTTTGGACGGAACAATCAGCCCCAGCATTTT. Amino acid sequence: CASSFGRNNQPQHF.

V gene TRBV30 combines with J gene TRBJ1-6, with D possibly TRBD1 on 5 matching bases. Trimming removed 3 bases from V and 10 bases from J, with 13 bases in between. CDR3 length: 13 amino acids. Germline V gene data show CDR1 as GTSNPN and CDR2 as SVGIG (reference sequence). The CDR3 loop is CAWRARGMSPLHF. The CDR3 nucleotides read TGTGCCTGGAGGGCACGGGGGATGTCACCCCTCCACTTT.

V gene TRBV2 combines with J gene TRBJ2-1, with 12 bases fitting TRBD2. This CDR3 has 17 residues. From germline, CDR1 is SNHLY and CDR2 FYNNEI. V lost 6 bases to trimming and J lost 3 bases; unmatched junction nucleotides: 9. The chain's CDR3 is CASSPLPSGRVYNEQFF. CDR3 in DNA: TGTGCCAGCAGCCCCCTACCTAGCGGGAGGGTCTACAATGAGCAGTTCTTC.

This chain uses TRBV30 with TRBJ2-7; D is undetermined. The V gene lost 4 bases and the J gene lost 4 bases, with 14 bases spanning the gap. The germline CDR1 and CDR2 sequences are GTSNPN and SVGIG (reference sequence). The CDR3 has 13 residues. The CDR3 loop reads CAWNSGRLYEQYF. CDR3 nucleotide sequence: TGTGCCTGGAATTCCGGTCGACTTTACGAGCAGTACTTC.

The chain recombines TRBV7-9 with TRBJ2-1; TRBD1 aligns across 7 bases. The germline CDR1 and CDR2 sequences are SEHNR and FQNEAQ (reference sequence). J gave up 6 bases and V 1 base, and 6 bases lay outside the gene matches. This CDR3 region has 15 residues. This CDR3 is CASSLGWTGVNEQFF. CDR3 DNA: TGTGCCAGCAGCTTAGGCTGGACAGGTGTCAATGAGCAGTTCTTC.

The chain has TRBV6-1 and TRBJ2-2; D may be TRBD1 (5 bases). Germline V lookup: CDR1 MNHNS, CDR2 SASEGT. Trimming cost V 9 bases and J 6 bases, with 14 bases left between them. The CDR3 is 13 residues long. The CDR3 sequence is CASTIQGAGELFF. The CDR3, as DNA: TGTGCCAGTACCATTCAAGGGGCCGGGGAGCTGTTTTTT.

This clone showed up just once. This chain's CDR3 is CASSQVGGSYEQYF. As DNA, the CDR3 is TGCGCCAGCAGCCAGGTAGGGGGATCCTACGAGCAGTACTTC. The chain has TRBV5-1 and TRBJ2-7, with D possibly matching TRBD1 (6 bases). CDR1 is SGHRS and CDR2 is YFSETQ in the germline V gene. The CDR3 contains 14 residues. Trimming left V 4 bases short and J 1 base short, with 12 bases between.

This sequence joins TRBV12-5 and TRBJ1-3; D gene unclear. V lost 0 bases and J 2 bases, leaving 11 bases between the germline ends. The CDR3 length is 16 residues. Looked up from germline, CDR1 is LGHNT and CDR2 is FRNRAP. This CDR3 is CASGLVPGAPGNTIYF. Here the CDR3 DNA reads TGTGCTAGTGGTTTGGTACCAGGCGCTCCTGGAAACACCATATATTTT.

DNA of the CDR3: TGTGCCTGGACAGGGGCTTCCTACGAGCAGTACTTC. Encoded protein: CAWTGASYEQYF. This chain uses TRBV30 with TRBJ2-7; D might be TRBD1 (6 bases). Germline V gives CDR1 GTSNPN, CDR2 SVGIG (reference sequence). There are 12 residues in the CDR3. Trimming shortened V by 4 bases and J by 1 base, and 8 bases separated the two germline ends. The whole variable domain, remainder taken from reference TRBV30 and TRBJ2-7, is SQTIHQWPATLVQPVGSPLSLECTVEGTSNPNLYWYRQAAGRGLQLLFYSVGIGQISSEVPQNLSASRPQDRQFILSSKKLLLSDSGFYLCAWTGASYEQYFGPGTRLTVT.

V usage is TRBV5-4 and J usage is TRBJ2-7; TRBD1 matches at 8 bases. The V and J ends lost 4 bases and 6 bases, in that order; junction bases with no gene match: 9. CDR3 length: 14 amino acids. The germline V gene has CDR1 SGHNT and CDR2 YYREEE (reference sequence). This CDR3 reads CASSTNRGAREQYF. CDR3 bases: TGTGCCAGCAGCACGAACAGGGGGGCGCGCGAGCAGTACTTC.

The chain couples TRBV7-9 to TRBJ2-2; TRBD2 is a possible D gene (7 bases). CDR3 size: 16 residues. V was trimmed by 5 bases and J by 4 bases, leaving 17 bases between them. CDR1 is SEHNR and CDR2 is FQNEAQ in the germline V gene (reference sequence). DNA for the CDR3: TGTGCCAGCAGCCAGGCCGGGGGGCCGGCCACCGGGGAGCTGTTTTTT. Translation: CASSQAGGPATGELFF. Drawing the rest from reference TRBV7-9 and TRBJ2-2, the complete variable domain is DTGVSQNPRHKITKRGQNVTFRCDPISEHNRLYWYRQTLGQGPEFLTYFQNEAQLEKSRLLSDRFSAERPKGSFSTLEIQRTEQGDSAMYLCASSQAGGPATGELFFGEGSRLTVL.

The genes are TRBV28 and TRBJ2-7; 9 nucleotides line up with TRBD1. The CDR3 sequence is 15 residues long. Germline CDR1 reads MDHEN; CDR2 reads SYDVKM. With V trimmed by 2 bases and J by 2 bases, 4 bases remained unmatched. CDR3 in amino acids: CASSLGGQGTYEQYF. The CDR3 DNA is TGTGCCAGCAGTTTAGGGGGACAGGGAACCTACGAGCAGTACTTC. The full variable domain, its missing parts supplied by reference TRBV28 and TRBJ2-7, is DVKVTQSSRYLVKRTGEKVFLECVQDMDHENMFWYRQDPGLGLRLIYFSYDVKMKEKGDIPEGYSVSREKKERFSLILESASTNQTSMYLCASSLGGQGTYEQYFGPGTRLTVT.

This CDR3 reads CASHGTGLYSNQPQHF. In DNA form, the CDR3 reads TGTGCCAGCCACGGGACAGGCCTCTATAGCAATCAGCCCCAGCATTTT. The chain employs TRBV28 and TRBJ1-5; the match to TRBD1 covers 8 bases. Trimming at V came to 8 bases and at J to 0 bases, leaving 9 bases not matched to a gene. The germline gives CDR1 MDHEN, CDR2 SYDVKM. CDR3 size: 16 residues.